Below are 14 T cell receptor beta chains sequenced from a single sample in a study of shared clonotypes between healthy human individuals. The method was immunoSEQ multiplex PCR; TCRdb's version includes in-frame clones alone and lacks a portion of them. The sample yields a few million clones, around 92% seen once. The sequencing input was naive CD4+ T cells from PBMCs. Specified subset: CD45RA+ positively selected. Receptors were obtained from a man aged 18 to 29 in good health. Some clones in this sample may be carry-over from other donors' samples.

The chain uses TRBV9 and TRBJ2-1, with TRBD2 identical over 7 bases. CDR1 is SGDLS, CDR2 YYNGEE, per germline. V shed 2 bases and J 0 bases; nucleotides not matched to a gene: 5. This CDR3 is 16 amino acids long. The CDR3 nucleotides are TGTGCCAGCAGCGTCCGTAGCGGGCTCTCCTACAATGAGCAGTTCTTC. Translation gives CASSVRSGLSYNEQFF. Combining the CDR3 with reference TRBV9 and TRBJ2-1 gives the whole variable domain DSGVTQTPKHLITATGQRVTLRCSPRSGDLSVYWYQQSLDQGLQFLIQYYNGEERAKGNILERFSAQQFPDLHSELNLSSLELGDSALYFCASSVRSGLSYNEQFFGPGTRLTVL.

Written as DNA, the CDR3 is TGTGCCAGCAGTTTGGGACGGACTTACTCCTACAATGAGCAGTTCTTC. The encoded protein is CASSLGRTYSYNEQFF. This chain connects TRBV27 to TRBJ2-1, with D perhaps being TRBD1 or TRBD2 (5 bases each). From germline, CDR1 is MNHEY and CDR2 SMNVEV (reference sequence). This CDR3 comprises 16 residues. Trimming left V 3 bases short and J 0 bases short, with 12 bases between.

The chain couples TRBV6-1 to TRBJ1-2; 9 positions match TRBD1. Per germline, CDR1 MNHNS and CDR2 SASEGT. This CDR3 contains 15 residues. J lost 5 bases, V lost 4 bases, and 8 bases had no gene match. The CDR3 loop reads CASSAPDRGGYGYTF. DNA for the CDR3: TGTGCCAGCAGTGCCCCCGACAGGGGGGGATATGGCTACACCTTC.

The V and J genes are TRBV5-4 and TRBJ2-1, with 10 bases aligning to TRBD1. Germline CDR1 is SGHNT and CDR2 is YYREEE (reference sequence). The CDR3 contains 16 residues. V gave up 4 bases and J gave up 2 bases; unmatched junction bases: 6. CDR3 in amino acids: CASSRPTGGPYNEQFF. CDR3 nucleotides: TGTGCCAGCAGCCGGCCGACAGGGGGCCCCTACAATGAGCAGTTCTTC. Together with reference TRBV5-4 and TRBJ2-1, the CDR3 gives the full variable domain: ETGVTQSPTHLIKTRGQQVTLRCSSQSGHNTVSWYQQALGQGPQFIFQYYREEENGRGNFPPRFSGLQFPNYSSELNVNALELDDSALYLCASSRPTGGPYNEQFFGPGTRLTVL.

The genes are TRBV7-9 and TRBJ1-4; a weak D match, TRBD1 (5 bases). CDR3 length: 12 amino acids. Germline V gives CDR1 SEHNR, CDR2 FQNEAQ (reference sequence). Trimming pared 10 bases from V and 5 bases from J, leaving 11 bases between. CDR3 bases: TGTGCCACACAGGCGGAAAATGAAAAACTGTTTTTT. The encoded protein is CATQAENEKLFF.

To note about this clone: Other DNA sequences of this sample code for an identical CDR3. The rearrangement joins TRBV5-1 to TRBJ2-7, with TRBD2 matching over 13 bases. From germline, CDR1 is SGHRS and CDR2 YFSETQ. The V and J ends lost 3 bases and 5 bases, in that order; junction bases with no gene match: 5. This CDR3 is 15 amino acids long. The CDR3 is CASSSGLAGVHEQYF. CDR3 coding DNA: TGCGCCAGCAGCTCCGGACTAGCGGGAGTACACGAGCAGTACTTC.

The CDR3 spells CASTTGIRGYTF. Written as DNA, the CDR3 is TGTGCCAGCACCACAGGGATTCGTGGCTACACCTTC. The chain employs TRBV6-6 and TRBJ1-2; a possible D gene is TRBD1 (6 bases). Germline CDR1 is MNHNY and CDR2 is SVGAGI (reference sequence). This CDR3 is built from 12 residues. V was trimmed by 7 bases and J by 7 bases, leaving 13 bases between them.

This clone occurred a few times. The genes are TRBV19 and TRBJ1-5; possibly TRBD1 for D (5 bases). The germline CDR1 and CDR2 sequences are LNHDA and SQIVND (reference sequence). The CDR3 is 17 amino acids. V was cut by 0 bases and J by 0 bases, with 12 bases left in between. DNA of the CDR3: TGTGCCAGTAGTATAGATCAAAGAGGGGATAGCAATCAGCCCCAGCATTTT. It is translated as CASSIDQRGDSNQPQHF.

The J gene is TRBJ1-2, the V gene TRBV19; D gene unclear. Trimming shortened V by 6 bases and J by 0 bases, and 11 bases separated the two germline ends. Germline-derived CDR1 and CDR2 are LNHDA and SQIVND (reference sequence). The CDR3 is made up of 14 amino acids. The CDR3 reads CASRGTQPNYGYTF. The CDR3 nucleotides are TGTGCCAGTAGGGGAACACAGCCTAACTATGGCTACACCTTC.

This sequence joins TRBV28 and TRBJ1-3, with a tentative D call TRBD1 (6 bases). Germline values: CDR1 MDHEN, CDR2 SYDVKM. This CDR3 comprises 17 residues. V dropped 2 bases and J dropped 2 bases, with 16 bases sitting between them. This CDR3 reads CASSLPGQTFAGNTIYF. The CDR3 DNA reads TGTGCCAGCAGTTTACCCGGACAGACGTTCGCTGGAAACACCATATATTTT. Based on the CDR3 plus reference TRBV28 and TRBJ1-3, the full variable domain is DVKVTQSSRYLVKRTGEKVFLECVQDMDHENMFWYRQDPGLGLRLIYFSYDVKMKEKGDIPEGYSVSREKKERFSLILESASTNQTSMYLCASSLPGQTFAGNTIYFGEGSWLTVV.

This clone was seen a single time. This chain joins TRBV14 and TRBJ2-2; 9 nucleotides align to TRBD2. The CDR3 is 21 amino acids. The germline CDR1 and CDR2 sequences are SGHDN and FVKESK. With 0 bases clipped from V and 3 bases from J, the junction kept 17 bases outside the gene matches. This chain's CDR3 is CASSQDWSPLAGRRYTGELFF. The DNA of the CDR3 is TGTGCCAGCAGCCAAGATTGGTCCCCCCTAGCGGGACGCCGCTACACCGGGGAGCTGTTTTTT.

The chain carries TRBV5-6 and TRBJ2-3; no definite D call. This CDR3 is built from 17 residues. CDR1 is SGHDT and CDR2 is YYEEEE in the germline V gene. Trimming cost V 3 bases and J 4 bases, with 21 bases left between them. CDR3: CASSYSDGQVHADTQYF. The CDR3 bases are TGTGCCAGCAGCTACTCCGACGGCCAGGTACATGCAGATACGCAGTATTTT.

To note about this clone: This same CDR3 is encoded by further DNA sequences in the sample. This rearrangement joins TRBV18 to TRBJ2-2; D is unresolved. V gave up 0 bases and J gave up 5 bases, with 7 bases separating them. Germline CDR1 KGHSH, CDR2 LQKENI. The CDR3 has 14 residues. The CDR3 sequence is CASSPPSRTGELFF. For the CDR3, the DNA is TGTGCCAGCTCACCACCGTCTAGGACCGGGGAGCTGTTTTTT. Full variable domain (rest looked up from reference TRBV18 and TRBJ2-2): NAGVMQNPRHLVRRRGQEARLRCSPMKGHSHVYWYRQLPEEGLKFMVYLQKENIIDESGMPKERFSAEFPKEGPSILRIQQVVRGDSAAYFCASSPPSRTGELFFGEGSRLTVL.

CDR3 in DNA: TGCGCCAGCAGCTTGGGAGGCGGCAGGACCTATGGCTACACCTTC. Translated, it gives CASSLGGGRTYGYTF. This chain joins TRBV5-1 and TRBJ1-2; D uncertain. Trimming cost V 0 bases and J 4 bases, with 13 bases left between them. This CDR3 contains 15 residues. CDR1 is SGHRS, CDR2 YFSETQ, per germline. Complete variable domain (other parts from reference TRBV5-1 and TRBJ1-2): KAGVTQTPRYLIKTRGQQVTLSCSPISGHRSVSWYQQTPGQGLQFLFEYFSETQRNKGNFPGRFSGRQFSNSRSEMNVSTLELGDSALYLCASSLGGGRTYGYTFGSGTRLTVV.